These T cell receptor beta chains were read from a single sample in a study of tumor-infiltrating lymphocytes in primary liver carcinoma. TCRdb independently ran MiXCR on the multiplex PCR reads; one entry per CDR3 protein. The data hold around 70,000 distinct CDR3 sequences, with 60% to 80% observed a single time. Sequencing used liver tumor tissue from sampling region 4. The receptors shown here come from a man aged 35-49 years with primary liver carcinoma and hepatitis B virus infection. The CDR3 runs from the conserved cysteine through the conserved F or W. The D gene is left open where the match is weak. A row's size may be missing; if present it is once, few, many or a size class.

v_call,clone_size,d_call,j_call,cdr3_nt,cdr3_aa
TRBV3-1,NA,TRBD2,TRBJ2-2,TGTGCCAGCAGCCAGACTAGCGGGACCGGGGAGCTGTTTTTT,CASSQTSGTGELFF
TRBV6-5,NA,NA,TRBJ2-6,TGTGCTAGCAGTTCACTAACCAGGGGGGCTCGGGCCGACGTCCTGACTTTC,CASSSLTRGARADVLTF
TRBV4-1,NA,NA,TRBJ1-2,TGCGCTAGCAGCGAGACAGCTAACTATGGCTATGCCTTC,CASSETANYGYAF
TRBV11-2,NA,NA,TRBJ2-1,TGTGCCAGCAGCTTTCGACTAACGGGAGATTCCAATGAACAGTTCTTC,CASSFRLTGDSNEQFF
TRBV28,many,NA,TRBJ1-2,TGTGCCAGTTGGACCTCCCGGGATGGCTACACCTTC,CASWTSRDGYTF
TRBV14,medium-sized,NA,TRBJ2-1,TGTGCCAGCAGCCAGCTCGGGAGTAGCGGAAATGAGCAGTTCTTC,CASSQLGSSGNEQFF
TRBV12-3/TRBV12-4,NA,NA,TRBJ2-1,TGCGCCAGCAGCCCAAGAGTAGATGTCGATGAGCAGTTCTTC,CASSPRVDVDEQFF
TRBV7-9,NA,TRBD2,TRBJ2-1,TGTGCCAGCAGCATAGCGCCGGGGACTAGCGGTAGCAGTTCCTACAATGAGCAGTTCTTC,CASSIAPGTSGSSSYNEQFF
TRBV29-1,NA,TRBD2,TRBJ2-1,TGCAGCGCGATAGCGGGAGCCGTGGGTGAGCAGTTCTTC,CSAIAGAVGEQFF
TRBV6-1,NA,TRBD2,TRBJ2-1,TGTGCCAGCACTAAATTGGCTAGCGGATACAATGAGCAGTTCTTC,CASTKLASGYNEQFF
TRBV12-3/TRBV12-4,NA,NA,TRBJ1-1,TGTGCCAGCAATCCGGGACATTCGAGCACTGAAGCTTTCTTT,CASNPGHSSTEAFF
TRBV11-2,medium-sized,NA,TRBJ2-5,TGTGCCAGCAGCCCGGACCCAGAGGTGGCCCAGTACTTC,CASSPDPEVAQYF
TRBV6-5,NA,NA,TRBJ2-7,TGTGCCCGCAGGGAGACTGGAGCGGGTTACGAGCAGTACTTC,CARRETGAGYEQYF
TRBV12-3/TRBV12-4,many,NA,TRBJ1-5,TGTGCCAGCAGTTTAGTGGCAGACCAGCCCCAGCATTTT,CASSLVADQPQHF
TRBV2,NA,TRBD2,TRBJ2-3,TGTGCCAGCAGTGAACTAGCGGGGACCACAGATACGCAGTATTTT,CASSELAGTTDTQYF
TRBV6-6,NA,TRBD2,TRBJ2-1,TGTGCCAGCAGAGGACCGGGACTAGTGTGCTATGAGCAGTTCTTC,CASRGPGLVCYEQFF
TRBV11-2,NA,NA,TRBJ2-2,TGTGCCAGCAGCTTTGACCGGGATATGGTCGGCACCGGGGAGCTGTCTTTT,CASSFDRDMVGTGELSF
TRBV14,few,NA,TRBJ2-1,TGTGCCAGCAGCCAATCCTACAATGAGCAGTTCTTC,CASSQSYNEQFF
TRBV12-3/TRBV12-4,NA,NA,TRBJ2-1,TGTGCCAGCGCCTCTACTTCCGGTGATTTTAGCTTCTACAACGAGCAGTTCTTC,CASASTSGDFSFYNEQFF
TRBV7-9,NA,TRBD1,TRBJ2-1,TGTGTCAGCAGCGTCCGGGACAGGGGATCAAAGCCGGGGAATGAGCAGTTCTTC,CVSSVRDRGSKPGNEQFF
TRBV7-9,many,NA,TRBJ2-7,TGTGCCAGCAGCTTGGGCTCCTACGAGCAGTACTTC,CASSLGSYEQYF
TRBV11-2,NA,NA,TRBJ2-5,TGTGCCAACAGTTTAGTCAGTGGGGGCAATCGGCAAGAGACCCAGTACTTC,CANSLVSGGNRQETQYF
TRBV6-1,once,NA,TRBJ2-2,TGTGCCAGCAGTGCCCAGGCACCGAAGAGCACCGGGGAGCTGTTTTTC,CASSAQAPKSTGELFF
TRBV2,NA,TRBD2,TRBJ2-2,TGTGCCAGCAAGCGGGGGGTGAACACCGGGGAGCTGTTTTTT,CASKRGVNTGELFF
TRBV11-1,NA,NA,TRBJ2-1,TGTGTCAACAGCTTAGGCCTGGGACCTCCTACGCATGAGCAGTTCTTC,CVNSLGLGPPTHEQFF
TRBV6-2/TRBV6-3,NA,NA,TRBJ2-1,TGTGTCAGCAGTTTAGAGAACTATAATGAGCAGTTCTTC,CVSSLENYNEQFF
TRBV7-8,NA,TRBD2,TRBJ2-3,TGCGCCAGCAGCTTAGTCCAAGCGGGAGGGCCACATGATACACAGTATTTT,CASSLVQAGGPHDTQYF
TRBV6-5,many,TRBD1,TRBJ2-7,TGTGCCAGCCGCAGGAACCCCGACAGGGGGCACGAGCAGTACTTC,CASRRNPDRGHEQYF
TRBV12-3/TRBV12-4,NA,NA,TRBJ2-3,TGTGCCAGCAGACCAACGACTATCGGTATTTACGCAGATACGCAGTATTTT,CASRPTTIGIYADTQYF
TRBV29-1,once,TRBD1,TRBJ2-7,TGTAGCGTCCTGACAGGGGCCAGCTACGAGCAGTACTTC,CSVLTGASYEQYF
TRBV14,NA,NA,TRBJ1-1,TGTGCCAGCAGCCTAGGGGTCTCCCCAATGACTGAAGCTTTCTTT,CASSLGVSPMTEAFF
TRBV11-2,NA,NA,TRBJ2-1,TGTGCCAGCAGTTCGGAGGGCAACTCCTACAATGGGCAGTTCTTC,CASSSEGNSYNGQFF
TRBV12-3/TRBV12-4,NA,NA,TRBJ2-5,TGTGCCAGCGGTCGGGAACAGGGCGAGACCCAGTACTTC,CASGREQGETQYF
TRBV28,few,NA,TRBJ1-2,TGTGCCAGCAGTAATAGGGAGGGCGCCCACGAGGGCTACACCTTC,CASSNREGAHEGYTF
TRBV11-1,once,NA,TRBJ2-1,TGTGCCAGCAGCTTAGGCCCGGGACTTCCTACGCATGGGCAGTCCTTC,CASSLGPGLPTHGQSF
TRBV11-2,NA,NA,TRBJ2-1,TGTGCCAGCAGCTTGGATATCGGGCTAGCCGTGGGTGAGGAGTTCTTC,CASSLDIGLAVGEEFF
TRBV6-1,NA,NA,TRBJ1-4,TGCGCCAGCAGGAAACGGGAGAGGGAAAAACCGTTTTTT,CASRKREREKPFF
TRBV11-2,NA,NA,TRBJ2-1,TGTGCCAGCAGCCGTACGGAAGGGAGCTTAGCGAGGCCCAATGAGCAATTCTTC,CASSRTEGSLARPNEQFF
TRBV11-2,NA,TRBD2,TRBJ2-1,TGTGCCATCAGCTTATCGGCTGGGGGAGGGGTCAATGAGCAGTTCTTC,CAISLSAGGGVNEQFF
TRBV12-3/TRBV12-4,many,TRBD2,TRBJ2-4,TGTGCCAGCAGTTTATCAGCGGGATACATTCAGTACTTC,CASSLSAGYIQYF